These 15 T cell receptor beta chains share one sample of origin, sequenced in a study of blood T cell repertoires in COVID-19. This table comes from immunoSEQ multiplex PCR, and its TCRdb copy is limited to in-frame clones, with some not included. Of just under 50,000 clones listed, around 83% are singletons. Sequencing was carried out using peripheral blood. The receptors stem from a human donor in a cohort sampled during active COVID-19.

The V call is TRBV27, the J call TRBJ2-3; 13 bases fit TRBD2. The junction had 8 bases not matched to a gene; V was cut back by 2 bases and J by 0 bases. The germline CDR1 and CDR2 sequences are MNHEY and SMNVEV (reference sequence). The CDR3 is made up of 19 amino acids. The CDR3 sequence: CASSLRGLAGSPSTDTQYF. The CDR3 DNA is TGTGCCAGCAGTTTAAGGGGACTAGCGGGGTCCCCTAGCACAGATACGCAGTATTTT.

The CDR3 DNA reads as TGCGCCAGCAGCCAAGCCCAGGCTACAGGGGGAGCCTCCTACGAGCAGTACTTC. Encoded protein: CASSQAQATGGASYEQYF. This chain uses TRBV4-1 with TRBJ2-7, with 8 bases identical to TRBD1. The CDR3 contains 18 residues. V lost 1 base, J lost 0 bases, and 11 bases stayed unmatched. CDR1 MGHRA and CDR2 YSYEKL come from the germline V gene.

The V call is TRBV29-1, the J call TRBJ2-7; TRBD1 matches 10 bases. The CDR3 contains 12 residues. The germline V gene has CDR1 SQVTM and CDR2 ANQGSEA. The V and J ends lost 8 bases and 7 bases, in that order; junction bases with no gene match: 8. The CDR3 sequence: CSSRQGAGEQYF. The CDR3 region has the DNA TGCAGCTCCCGACAGGGGGCTGGAGAGCAGTACTTC.

The rearrangement links TRBV6-2 or TRBV6-3 to TRBJ2-1; perhaps TRBD2 as D (5 bases). V lost 2 bases to trimming and J lost 1 base, with 6 bases between them. Germline V gene sequence: CDR1 MNHEY, CDR2 SVGEGT. The CDR3 runs to 14 residues. Written as DNA, the CDR3 is TGTGCCAGCAGTTACAGCGGATCCTACAATGAGCAGTTCTTC. It specifies CASSYSGSYNEQFF.

The chain recombines TRBV2 with TRBJ2-7, with a possible D match to TRBD1 (6 bases). The germline V gene encodes CDR1 SNHLY and CDR2 FYNNEI. The CDR3 runs to 12 residues. Deletions cut 10 bases from V and 3 bases from J, with 13 bases between. The CDR3 DNA is TGTGCCATCGTACAGGACAGCTACGAGCAGTACTTC. Its translation: CAIVQDSYEQYF.

The V and J genes are TRBV18 and TRBJ2-1; TRBD2 agrees at 10 bases. CDR1 and CDR2 (germline): KGHSH, LQKENI. V lost 4 bases, J lost 7 bases, and 10 bases stayed unmatched. This CDR3 is 16 amino acids long. Written as DNA, the CDR3 is TGTGCCAGCTCACGCTATGAGCGGGAGGGCCGGAATGAGCAGTTCTTC. It translates to CASSRYEREGRNEQFF.

The J gene is TRBJ2-5, the V gene TRBV10-3, with D maybe TRBD2 (6 bases). CDR3 length equals 14 residues. With 3 bases removed from V and 3 bases from J, the gap between germline ends came to 11 bases. The germline CDR1 and CDR2 sequences are ENHRY and SYGVKD. This CDR3 is CAISEEGGKETQYF. The CDR3 region has the DNA TGTGCCATCAGTGAAGAGGGCGGGAAAGAGACCCAGTACTTC.

The genes are TRBV7-2 and TRBJ1-1; D is ambiguous. The CDR3 is made up of 12 amino acids. Germline V CDR1 and CDR2: SGHTA, FQGNSA. Trimming pared 3 bases from V and 7 bases from J, leaving 9 bases between. The CDR3 DNA reads TGTGCCAGCAGCTTTATGGGCTTTGAAGCTTTCTTT. Its protein is CASSFMGFEAFF.

The CDR3 DNA reads as TGTGCCAGCAGTTTATCGTACTCTTGGGAGACCCAGTACTTC. Protein product: CASSLSYSWETQYF. The V and J genes are TRBV27 and TRBJ2-5, with D unresolved. The CDR3 length is 14 residues. The V gene's germline CDR1 is MNHEY and CDR2 SMNVEV (reference sequence). Between the trimmed V and J ends, which lost 0 bases and 5 bases, there was a span of 10 bases.

The chain couples TRBV28 to TRBJ1-2; TRBD1 might be the D (5 bases). Trimming cost V 2 bases and J 5 bases, with 12 bases left between them. CDR3 length: 14 amino acids. Germline CDR1 reads MDHEN; CDR2 reads SYDVKM. The CDR3 nucleotides read TGTGCCAGCAGTTTAGGGGGGGATCAGTATGGCTACACCTTC. Its translation: CASSLGGDQYGYTF.

The chain is built from TRBV27 and TRBJ2-7; 9 positions match TRBD1. The length of the CDR3 is 14 residues. Germline V gene lookup returns CDR1 MNHEY and CDR2 SMNVEV (reference sequence). J lost 3 bases, V lost 5 bases, and 5 bases had no gene match. CDR3 sequence: CASSGTGKVYEQYF. DNA for the CDR3: TGTGCCAGCAGTGGGACAGGGAAGGTCTACGAGCAGTACTTC.

The rearrangement joins TRBV5-1 to TRBJ1-1, with D tentatively TRBD1 (6 bases). V was trimmed by 5 bases and J by 5 bases, leaving 16 bases between them. Germline lookup yields CDR1 SGHRS and CDR2 YFSETQ. This CDR3 contains 14 residues. CDR3 DNA: TGCGCCAGCAGTAATACAGGGATGGGAACTGAAGCTTTCTTT. It is translated as CASSNTGMGTEAFF.

Here the CDR3 reads CASSMGGLAVNNEQFF. For the CDR3, the DNA is TGTGCCAGTAGTATGGGGGGACTAGCGGTTAACAATGAGCAGTTCTTC. J is TRBJ2-1 and V is TRBV19; 11 bases are shared with TRBD2. V lost 3 bases and J lost 5; bases outside the gene matches: 6. The CDR3 consists of 16 residues. Germline loops: CDR1 LNHDA, CDR2 SQIVND (reference sequence). Looking up the rest from reference TRBV19 and TRBJ2-1 gives the full variable domain: DGGITQSPKYLFRKEGQNVTLSCEQNLNHDAMYWYRQDPGQGLRLIYYSQIVNDFQKGDIAEGYSVSREKKESFPLTVTSAQKNPTAFYLCASSMGGLAVNNEQFFGPGTRLTVL.

This clone was detected once. The chain carries TRBV18 and TRBJ1-1, with 7 bases aligning to TRBD1. The germline gives CDR1 KGHSH, CDR2 LQKENI. This CDR3 is built from 13 residues. V shed 4 bases, J shed 3 bases, and the junction held 2 bases outside the gene matches. Written as DNA, the CDR3 is TGTGCCAGCTCACGGGGGACAGACACTGAAGCTTTCTTT. Its translation: CASSRGTDTEAFF. The full variable domain, its missing parts supplied by reference TRBV18 and TRBJ1-1, is NAGVMQNPRHLVRRRGQEARLRCSPMKGHSHVYWYRQLPEEGLKFMVYLQKENIIDESGMPKERFSAEFPKEGPSILRIQQVVRGDSAAYFCASSRGTDTEAFFGQGTRLTVV.

The chain uses TRBV5-6 and TRBJ1-1, with D tentatively TRBD1 (5 bases). Germline CDR1 SGHDT, CDR2 YYEEEE. The CDR3 length is 13 residues. V dropped 0 bases and J dropped 3 bases, with 6 bases sitting between them. Here the CDR3 DNA reads TGTGCCAGCAGCTTGGTCAGGGACACTGAAGCTTTCTTT. Protein product: CASSLVRDTEAFF. Complete variable domain (other parts from reference TRBV5-6 and TRBJ1-1): DAGVTQSPTHLIKTRGQQVTLRCSPKSGHDTVSWYQQALGQGPQFIFQYYEEEERQRGNFPDRFSGHQFPNYSSELNVNALLLGDSALYLCASSLVRDTEAFFGQGTRLTVV.